Following are 27 T cell receptor beta chains from one sample sequenced in a study of cytomegalovirus exposure and HLA in healthy donors. The data were produced by immunoSEQ multiplex PCR, yet TCRdb's version contains in-frame clones alone and is incomplete. The table has 80,000 to 95,000 clones, roughly 96% seen once. The sequenced sample was PBMCs. The receptor set was obtained from a woman between 18 and 30 years old in good health and CMV-seronegative.

The rearrangement joins TRBV2 to TRBJ2-7; 12 bases agree with TRBD1. The germline V gene encodes CDR1 SNHLY and CDR2 FYNNEI. V dropped 6 bases and J dropped 2; count of bases not matched to a gene: 5. The CDR3 consists of 15 residues. In DNA, the CDR3 is TGTGCCAGCAGAGAGGGACAGGGGGCAACCTACGAGCAGTACTTC. Protein product: CASREGQGATYEQYF. Full variable domain (outside the CDR3, taken from reference TRBV2 and TRBJ2-7): EPEVTQTPSHQVTQMGQEVILRCVPISNHLYFYWYRQILGQKVEFLVSFYNNEISEKSEIFDDQFSVERPDGSNFTLKIRSTKLEDSAMYFCASREGQGATYEQYFGPGTRLTVT.

V and J are TRBV5-1 and TRBJ2-2, with no clear D. The V end lost 6 bases, the J end lost 4 bases, and 13 bases lay between the germline ends. Germline CDR1 reads SGHRS; CDR2 reads YFSETQ. This CDR3 has 14 amino acids. In nucleotides, the CDR3 is TGCGCCAGCAAACCGAGCTCGGGCACCGGGGAGCTGTTTTTT. It codes for CASKPSSGTGELFF.

This chain connects TRBV29-1 to TRBJ2-7; no reliable D call. CDR3 length equals 12 residues. CDR1 and CDR2 from the germline V gene are SQVTM and ANQGSEA. Trimming cost V 6 bases and J 5 bases, with 14 bases left between them. The CDR3 spells CSVARPPHEQYF. The CDR3 DNA reads TGCAGCGTCGCCAGGCCCCCACACGAGCAGTACTTC.

This clone was found once. The chain recombines TRBV5-1 with TRBJ2-2; 9 nucleotides align to TRBD2. The CDR3 loop spans 16 amino acids. Germline-derived CDR1 and CDR2 are SGHRS and YFSETQ. V lost 0 bases to trimming and J lost 4 bases; unmatched junction nucleotides: 4. The chain's CDR3 is CASSLDGLASTGELFF. The DNA of the CDR3 is TGCGCCAGCAGCTTGGACGGACTAGCGAGCACCGGGGAGCTGTTTTTT.

This clone was seen only once. Sequence at one end of the junction differs from germline and may be a read error. The chain joins TRBV5-1 to TRBJ2-1; D might be TRBD2 (5 bases). This CDR3 is 13 amino acids long. The germline CDR1 and CDR2 sequences are SGHRS and YFSETQ. This CDR3 reads CASSLAPGNAQFF. In DNA, the CDR3 is TGCGCCAGCAGCTTGGCCCCCGGGAATGCGCAGTTCTTC.

The V call is TRBV13, the J call TRBJ2-1, with 9 bases matching TRBD1. The V gene end was trimmed by 5 bases and the J gene end by 9 bases; junction bases not matched to a gene: 8. Germline-derived CDR1 and CDR2 are PRHDT and FYEKMQ (reference sequence). The CDR3 is made up of 14 amino acids. CDR3 amino acids: CASSMGQGQLEQFF. The DNA of the CDR3 is TGTGCCAGCAGCATGGGACAGGGTCAACTTGAGCAGTTCTTC.

The rearrangement links TRBV5-4 to TRBJ1-1; 7 nucleotides align to TRBD1. The V gene's germline CDR1 is SGHNT and CDR2 YYREEE (reference sequence). Unmatched junction bases numbered 1, after V lost 4 bases and J lost 1 base. This CDR3 contains 13 residues. In DNA form, the CDR3 reads TGTGCCAGCAGCCGGACAGGGAACACTGAAGCTTTCTTT. It is translated as CASSRTGNTEAFF.

This chain connects TRBV11-2 to TRBJ2-2, with TRBD2 matching 10 bases. V was clipped by 1 base and J by 3 bases; unmatched bases: 8. The CDR3 is 18 amino acids. Germline V gene sequence: CDR1 SGHAT, CDR2 FQNNGV. The CDR3 coding sequence is TGTGCCAGCAGCTTAGTCCCGGCTAGCGGGGGCGACACCGGGGAGCTGTTTTTT. Residues: CASSLVPASGGDTGELFF.

The rearrangement uses TRBV6-6 and TRBJ2-2; 9 nucleotides line up with TRBD2. CDR3 length equals 16 residues. Per germline, CDR1 MNHNY and CDR2 SVGAGI (reference sequence). The ends lost 7 bases at V and 2 bases at J; junction bases unmatched: 8. The CDR3, as DNA: TGTGCCAGCACAGTGGCTAGCGGGGCCAACACCGGGGAGCTGTTTTTT. Its translation: CASTVASGANTGELFF.

The V call is TRBV7-9, the J call TRBJ2-1, with TRBD1 matching 12 bases. The V gene end was trimmed by 5 bases and the J gene end by 3 bases; junction bases not matched to a gene: 5. Germline V gene sequence: CDR1 SEHNR, CDR2 FQNEAQ (reference sequence). CDR3 length: 16 amino acids. The CDR3 is CASSQGQGAVYNEQFF. In nucleotides, the CDR3 is TGTGCCAGCAGCCAGGGACAGGGGGCGGTCTACAATGAGCAGTTCTTC. Drawing the rest from reference TRBV7-9 and TRBJ2-1, the complete variable domain is DTGVSQNPRHKITKRGQNVTFRCDPISEHNRLYWYRQTLGQGPEFLTYFQNEAQLEKSRLLSDRFSAERPKGSFSTLEIQRTEQGDSAMYLCASSQGQGAVYNEQFFGPGTRLTVL.

The gene calls are TRBV6-6 and TRBJ1-2; possible D gene TRBD1, 5 bases. The CDR3 runs 15 residues. Trimming left V 4 bases short and J 2 bases short, with 14 bases between. CDR1 and CDR2 (germline): MNHNY, SVGAGI (reference sequence). As DNA, the CDR3 is TGTGCCAGCAGTTCGGTCAGGGCGACGAACTATGGCTACACCTTC. The encoded protein is CASSSVRATNYGYTF.

V and J are TRBV2 and TRBJ1-1; 7 nucleotides align to TRBD1. This CDR3 contains 17 residues. V lost 1 base and J lost 7; bases outside the gene matches: 15. CDR1 is SNHLY, CDR2 FYNNEI, per germline. The CDR3: CASSEGLDRASPFEAFF. In DNA form, the CDR3 reads TGTGCCAGCAGTGAAGGGTTAGACAGGGCAAGTCCTTTTGAAGCTTTCTTT.

This clone was seen once. V and J are TRBV5-4 and TRBJ1-6, with a tentative D call TRBD1 (5 bases). Germline CDR1 and CDR2: SGHNT and YYREEE (reference sequence). The CDR3 consists of 14 residues. The V and J ends lost 2 bases and 6 bases respectively, with 9 bases between them. The CDR3 here is CASSFRVGNSPLHF. In nucleotides, the CDR3 is TGTGCCAGCAGCTTCAGGGTTGGTAATTCACCCCTCCACTTT.

The rearrangement uses TRBV5-1 and TRBJ1-2; D possibly corresponds to TRBD1 (6 bases). Trimming took 0 bases from V and 6 from J, leaving 12 bases between them. The CDR3 has 14 residues. Germline V lookup: CDR1 SGHRS, CDR2 YFSETQ. This CDR3 is CASSLASGVDGYTF. CDR3 DNA sequence: TGCGCCAGCAGCTTGGCCTCAGGGGTAGATGGCTACACCTTC.

This clone appeared a single time. This rearrangement joins TRBV7-9 to TRBJ2-2; a possible D gene is TRBD1 (5 bases). The CDR3 has 14 amino acids. Trimming stripped 2 bases from V and 7 bases from J, with 11 bases between. Germline V gene sequence: CDR1 SEHNR, CDR2 FQNEAQ (reference sequence). CDR3 in amino acids: CASSLQGTGGELFF. The CDR3 bases are TGTGCCAGCAGCTTACAGGGTACAGGCGGGGAGCTGTTTTTT.

The chain combines TRBV7-9 with TRBJ2-1, with D unresolved. There are 10 residues in the CDR3. Germline V gene sequence: CDR1 SEHNR, CDR2 FQNEAQ (reference sequence). The V end was cut by 2 bases, the J end by 14 bases, with 7 bases between. The DNA for the CDR3 is TGTGCCAGCAGCTTACACCCGGAGTTCTTC. This translates into CASSLHPEFF.

The rearrangement uses TRBV19 and TRBJ1-3; D remains unclear. In germline, CDR1 is LNHDA, CDR2 SQIVND (reference sequence). V lost 7 bases to trimming and J lost 4 bases, with 8 bases between them. This CDR3 region has 12 residues. In nucleotides, the CDR3 is TGTGCCAGTACTCGGTGGGGAAACACCATATATTTT. Translation: CASTRWGNTIYF.

The CDR3 spells CAVGDSAGGESPQHF. The DNA of the CDR3 is TGTGCCGTAGGAGACAGCGCGGGAGGGGAAAGCCCCCAGCATTTT. The V and J genes are TRBV19 and TRBJ1-5, with D perhaps matching TRBD1 (5 bases). CDR1 and CDR2 from the germline V gene are LNHDA and SQIVND (reference sequence). There are 15 residues in the CDR3. V was pared by 11 bases and J by 10 bases, with 27 bases between.

The chain carries TRBV5-1 and TRBJ1-1, with D unclear. The germline gives CDR1 SGHRS, CDR2 YFSETQ. The CDR3 is made up of 15 amino acids. Trimming took 1 base from V and 0 from J, leaving 10 bases between them. CDR3 coding DNA: TGCGCCAGCAGCTTGTCAGGAACCATGAACACTGAAGCTTTCTTT. Protein sequence: CASSLSGTMNTEAFF. Full variable domain (rest looked up from reference TRBV5-1 and TRBJ1-1): KAGVTQTPRYLIKTRGQQVTLSCSPISGHRSVSWYQQTPGQGLQFLFEYFSETQRNKGNFPGRFSGRQFSNSRSEMNVSTLELGDSALYLCASSLSGTMNTEAFFGQGTRLTVV.

J is TRBJ1-1 and V is TRBV27; the D gene is possibly TRBD1 (6 bases). Germline assignment: CDR1 MNHEY and CDR2 SMNVEV (reference sequence). The V end was cut by 7 bases, the J end by 8 bases, with 17 bases between. The CDR3 sequence is 13 residues long. The CDR3 sequence is CASKRQDPGEAFF. The CDR3 nucleotides read TGTGCCAGCAAGAGACAGGACCCTGGAGAAGCTTTCTTT.

For this clone: One end of the junction varies from germline; a read error may be responsible. J is TRBJ2-1 and V is TRBV18; 12 positions match TRBD2. Germline V gives CDR1 KGHSH, CDR2 LQKENI. The CDR3 runs 23 residues. The CDR3: CASSPRFLSVLAGGSTAYTEQFF. As DNA, the CDR3 is TGTGCCAGCTCACCACGTTTTTTGTCGGTGCTAGCGGGAGGGTCAACCGCCTACACTGAGCAGTTCTTC.

The chain uses TRBV15 and TRBJ2-2; a weak D match, TRBD2 (5 bases). The CDR3 loop spans 15 amino acids. Germline V gene lookup returns CDR1 LNHNV and CDR2 YYDKDF (reference sequence). Trimming removed 1 base from V and 1 base from J, with 7 bases in between. CDR3 bases: TGTGCCACCAGCAGAGGGGGAGAGAACACCGGGGAGCTGTTTTTT. Translation gives CATSRGGENTGELFF.

V usage is TRBV27 and J usage is TRBJ2-7; D is perhaps TRBD1 (6 bases). Trimming removed 2 bases at V and 5 bases at J, with 7 bases between. CDR1 is MNHEY, CDR2 SMNVEV, per germline (reference sequence). There are 12 residues in the CDR3. The CDR3 here is CASSLTGHEQYF. The CDR3, as DNA: TGTGCCAGCAGTTTAACAGGGCACGAGCAGTACTTC.

This chain joins TRBV28 and TRBJ1-1; D is undetermined. The V and J ends lost 5 bases and 0 bases respectively, with 10 bases between them. CDR3 length equals 14 residues. CDR1 and CDR2 (germline): MDHEN, SYDVKM. The DNA of the CDR3 is TGTGCCAGCAGTCTAATGCTCCTGAACACTGAAGCTTTCTTT. This encodes CASSLMLLNTEAFF.

V gene TRBV7-9 combines with J gene TRBJ2-5, with D possibly TRBD1 on 6 matching bases. The CDR3 totals 15 residues. V lost 6 bases, J lost 5 bases, and 19 bases lay in between. Germline loops: CDR1 SEHNR, CDR2 FQNEAQ (reference sequence). The CDR3 nucleotides read TGTGCCAGCAGAGGGGGATGGGCAGGGACGGAGACCCAGTACTTC. Its translation is CASRGGWAGTETQYF.

V and J are TRBV6-6 and TRBJ2-7, with D possibly matching TRBD1 (5 bases). The V gene's germline CDR1 is MNHNY and CDR2 SVGAGI (reference sequence). The CDR3 extends over 13 amino acids. The germline V and J ends were trimmed by 5 bases and 4 bases, with 12 bases remaining between them. The CDR3 loop reads CASSRRQGYEQYF. In DNA, the CDR3 is TGTGCCAGCAGTCGGCGTCAGGGATACGAGCAGTACTTC.

CDR3 protein: CASSVSGTAYNEQFF. The DNA of the CDR3 is TGTGCCAGCAGCGTTAGCGGGACCGCCTACAATGAGCAGTTCTTC. The chain has TRBV5-4 and TRBJ2-1; 8 nucleotides align to TRBD2. V lost 4 bases, J lost 2 bases, and 5 bases stayed unmatched. The germline gives CDR1 SGHNT, CDR2 YYREEE (reference sequence). The CDR3 consists of 15 residues.